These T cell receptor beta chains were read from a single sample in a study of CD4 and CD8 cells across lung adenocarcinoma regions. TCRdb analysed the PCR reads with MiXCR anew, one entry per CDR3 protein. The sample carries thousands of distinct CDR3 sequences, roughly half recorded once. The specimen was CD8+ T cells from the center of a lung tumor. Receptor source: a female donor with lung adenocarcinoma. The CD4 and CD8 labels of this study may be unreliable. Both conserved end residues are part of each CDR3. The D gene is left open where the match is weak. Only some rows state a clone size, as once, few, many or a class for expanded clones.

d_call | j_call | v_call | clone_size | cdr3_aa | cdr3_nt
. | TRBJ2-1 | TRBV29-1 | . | CSVEDLGNEQFF | TGCAGCGTTGAAGACTTGGGGAATGAGCAGTTCTTC
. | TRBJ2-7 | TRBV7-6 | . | CASSLGQGGVEQYF | TGTGCCAGCAGCTTGGGACAAGGGGGAGTGGAGCAGTACTTC
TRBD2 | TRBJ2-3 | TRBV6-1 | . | CASSEAAGSGGRAPETQYF | TGTGCCAGCAGTGAAGCGGCGGGGAGCGGGGGTCGCGCCCCAGAGACCCAGTATTTT
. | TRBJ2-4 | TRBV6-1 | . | CPSRVSRGRATNTQYF | TGTCCGAGCCGCGTCTCTCGCGGGCGAGCCACAAATACGCAGTACTTC
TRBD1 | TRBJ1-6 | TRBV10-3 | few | CAIGGGRGTDSPLHF | TGTGCCATCGGTGGAGGCAGGGGGACCGATTCACCCCTCCACTTT
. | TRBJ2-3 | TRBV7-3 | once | CAGRWGRSQETQYF | TGTGCGGGGCGCTGGGGCCGGAGCCAAGAGACGCAGTACTTT
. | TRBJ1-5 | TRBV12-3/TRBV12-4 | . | CASSRSVGHSSNQPQHF | TGTGCCAGCAGTCGGTCGGTCGGACACTCTAGCAATCAGCCCCAGCATTTT
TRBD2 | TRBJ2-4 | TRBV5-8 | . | CARSSGRGAKNMQYF | TGTGCCCGCAGCTCGGGGCGGGGGGCCAAAAATATGCAGTACTTC
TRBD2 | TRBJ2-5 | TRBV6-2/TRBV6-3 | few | CASGVLAGVFETQYF | TGTGCCAGCGGGGTACTAGCGGGAGTCTTCGAGACCCAGTACTTC
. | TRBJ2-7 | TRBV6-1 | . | CASSYFGEAKDTQYF | TGTGCCAGCTCCTATTTTGGGGAAGCCAAAGATACGCAGTACTTC
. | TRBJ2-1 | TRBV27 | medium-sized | CASSLIGGTRDGQFF | TGTGCCAGCAGTTTAATTGGCGGGACGAGGGATGGGCAGTTCTTC
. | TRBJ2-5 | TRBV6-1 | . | CAGSASRPATQYF | TGTGCCGGCAGTGCATCCAGGCCAGCGACCCAGTACTTC
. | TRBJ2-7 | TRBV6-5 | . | CASSYSIAASYPYEQYF | TGTGCCAGCAGTTACTCGATCGCGGCTAGCTATCCCTACGAGCAGTACTTC